This T cell receptor (beta chain) was captured in a study of T and B cells in COVID-19 patients. Study as a whole: Of 20 active-infection patients, 11 to 12 were critically ill with mechanical ventilation or extracorporeal membrane oxygenation. Whole-study findings and limits: In COVID-19 patients, T cell receptor beta variable and joining gene use was reportedly strongly skewed.

TRB rearrangements were amplified by multiplex PCR with BIOMED2 TRB-A/B primers. Each CDR3 protein gets one entry after TCRdb re-called the multiplex PCR reads with MiXCR. The sample lists 5,500 to 8,000 distinct CDR3 sequences, approximately 24% occurring once. Blood genomic DNA input for TRB amplification was about 220-500 ng. Concerning this clonotype: Its cognate antigen is unknown.

The sequenced sample was blood. This TCR was recovered from a human donor who had recovered from COVID-19.

DNA for the CDR3: TGCAGTGCTAGATCTCCCTTAAGCTCCTATAATTCACCCCTCCACTTT. Its protein product is CSARSPLSSYNSPLHF. The chain links TRBV20-1 to TRBJ1-6, with D hard to call. CDR3 length: 16 amino acids. Deletions cut 2 bases from V and 0 bases from J, with 11 bases between. Germline values: CDR1 DFQATT, CDR2 SNEGSKA (reference sequence).